The 27 T cell receptor beta chains below come from one sample, sequenced in a study of blood T cell repertoires in COVID-19 (dated by TCRdb to 2019 to 2021). The library was obtained by the immunoSEQ multiplex PCR assay. TCRdb obtained this table from immuneACCESS and retained in-frame rearrangements with V and J assigned. These tables miss some clones; where compared with another copy, unresolved V genes account for less than half of the shortfall, and the remainder is unexplained. Within this sample are about 60,000 clones, with around 90% of them counted one time only. Over 9% of the sample is taken by the ten largest. The sequenced material came from peripheral blood. The receptors come from a human donor with acute or convalescent COVID-19. The donor label of this sample is uncertain.

J is TRBJ2-3 and V is TRBV24-1; unclear D gene. This CDR3 region has 12 residues. Between the trimmed V and J ends, which lost 9 bases and 0 bases, there was a span of 6 bases. In germline, CDR1 is KGHDR, CDR2 SFDVKD. CDR3 nucleotides: TGTGCCACCCGTTCGAGCACAGATACGCAGTATTTT. It encodes CATRSSTDTQYF.

Written as DNA, the CDR3 is TGTGCCAGCAGCACGACAGCGCAATCACCCCTCCACTTT. Its translation is CASSTTAQSPLHF. V is TRBV28 and J is TRBJ1-6; D is perhaps TRBD1 (5 bases). The length of the CDR3 is 13 residues. The V gene's germline CDR1 is MDHEN and CDR2 SYDVKM. Trimming pared 6 bases from V and 10 bases from J, leaving 13 bases between.

This chain uses TRBV19 with TRBJ2-6, with 9 nucleotides matching TRBD1. Germline V gene sequence: CDR1 LNHDA, CDR2 SQIVND (reference sequence). The CDR3 is 19 amino acids. J was trimmed by 0 bases and V by 4 bases; bases with no gene match: 10. CDR3 sequence: CASSRLSGQGSSGANVLTF. As DNA, the CDR3 is TGTGCCAGTAGTAGGCTATCGGGACAGGGATCCTCTGGGGCCAACGTCCTGACTTTC. Full variable domain (rest looked up from reference TRBV19 and TRBJ2-6): DGGITQSPKYLFRKEGQNVTLSCEQNLNHDAMYWYRQDPGQGLRLIYYSQIVNDFQKGDIAEGYSVSREKKESFPLTVTSAQKNPTAFYLCASSRLSGQGSSGANVLTFGAGSRLTVL.

This clone has more than one count but fewer than ten. The sample has other DNA sequences that encode this CDR3 too. The rearrangement joins TRBV18 to TRBJ2-7; 10 positions match TRBD1. The CDR3 runs 14 residues. Trimming at V came to 6 bases and at J to 3 bases, leaving 5 bases not matched to a gene. CDR1 and CDR2 from the germline V gene are KGHSH and LQKENI. The chain's CDR3 is CASSPGTGDYEQYV. The CDR3 coding sequence is TGTGCCAGCTCGCCGGGGACAGGGGACTACGAGCAGTACGTC.

This clone was seen only once. The chain is built from TRBV4-2 and TRBJ2-3; 10 positions match TRBD2. The germline CDR1 and CDR2 sequences are LGHNA and YNFKEQ. The CDR3 has 16 residues. V was pared by 7 bases and J by 3 bases, with 10 bases of the junction left unmatched. The CDR3 reads CASTSSGGDFTDTQYF. CDR3 sequence (DNA): TGTGCCAGCACGTCTAGCGGGGGTGATTTTACAGATACGCAGTATTTT.

The rearrangement uses TRBV9 and TRBJ2-1; 9 bases line up with TRBD2. The length of the CDR3 is 14 residues. V trimming: 3 bases; J trimming: 6 bases; junction bases outside the gene matches: 4. The germline gives CDR1 SGDLS, CDR2 YYNGEE. The CDR3 sequence is CASSDTTSGNEQFF. The DNA for the CDR3 is TGTGCCAGCAGCGACACGACTAGCGGCAATGAGCAGTTCTTC. The full variable domain, with the rest looked up from reference TRBV9 and TRBJ2-1, is DSGVTQTPKHLITATGQRVTLRCSPRSGDLSVYWYQQSLDQGLQFLIQYYNGEERAKGNILERFSAQQFPDLHSELNLSSLELGDSALYFCASSDTTSGNEQFFGPGTRLTVL.

The gene calls are TRBV27 and TRBJ1-5; weak D call: TRBD1 (5 bases). Trimming took off 6 bases at V and 0 bases at J, with 12 bases between the two ends. Germline V CDR1 and CDR2: MNHEY, SMNVEV (reference sequence). The CDR3 runs 15 residues. The CDR3 sequence: CASSPGTTSNQPQHF. The CDR3 coding sequence is TGTGCCAGCAGCCCCGGGACTACTAGCAATCAGCCCCAGCATTTT.

The chain joins TRBV10-2 to TRBJ1-3; perhaps TRBD1 as D (6 bases). This CDR3 is 15 amino acids long. Germline-derived CDR1 and CDR2 are WSHSY and SAAADI. The germline V and J ends were trimmed by 8 bases and 0 bases, with 14 bases remaining between them. Here the CDR3 DNA reads TGCGCCAGCGAGCTGGACAGAAACTCTGGAAACACCATATATTTT. The encoded protein is CASELDRNSGNTIYF.

This chain joins TRBV5-1 and TRBJ1-2; TRBD1 matches 9 bases. The CDR3 runs 19 residues. J gave up 0 bases and V 2 bases, and 14 bases lay outside the gene matches. Germline CDR1 is SGHRS and CDR2 is YFSETQ. CDR3 protein: CASSFSPPGQGLTNYGYTF. CDR3 sequence (DNA): TGCGCCAGCAGCTTTAGTCCCCCGGGACAGGGATTAACTAACTATGGCTACACCTTC. The complete variable domain, with remaining parts taken from reference TRBV5-1 and TRBJ1-2, reads KAGVTQTPRYLIKTRGQQVTLSCSPISGHRSVSWYQQTPGQGLQFLFEYFSETQRNKGNFPGRFSGRQFSNSRSEMNVSTLELGDSALYLCASSFSPPGQGLTNYGYTFGSGTRLTVV.

This chain joins TRBV5-8 and TRBJ2-1; 7 positions match TRBD2. This CDR3 spans 15 amino acids. V trimming: 3 bases; J trimming: 9 bases; junction bases outside the gene matches: 12. Germline CDR1 reads SGHTS; CDR2 reads YDEGEE. The CDR3 DNA sequence: TGTGCCAGCAGCTACCCGGGACTCCAGCGGGGTGAGCAGTTCTTC. Translation: CASSYPGLQRGEQFF.

The chain links TRBV18 to TRBJ2-3; D gene ambiguous. The length of the CDR3 is 14 residues. Trimming took off 2 bases at V and 4 bases at J, with 10 bases between the two ends. Looked up from germline, CDR1 is KGHSH and CDR2 is LQKENI. The CDR3 DNA reads as TGTGCCAGCTCACCAGATTGGAGTGCAGATACGCAGTATTTT. Translation: CASSPDWSADTQYF.

This clone was observed a handful of times. The rearrangement joins TRBV13 to TRBJ2-7; 9 nucleotides align to TRBD1. V was pared by 5 bases and J by 3 bases, with 11 bases of the junction left unmatched. The CDR3 is 16 residues long. CDR1 is PRHDT and CDR2 is FYEKMQ in the germline V gene (reference sequence). In DNA, the CDR3 is TGTGCCAGCAGCCCCGAATCTGACAGGGGGATCTACGAGCAGTACTTC. Protein: CASSPESDRGIYEQYF.

The gene calls are TRBV18 and TRBJ2-2, with 11 bases identical to TRBD2. V lost 0 bases to trimming and J lost 7 bases; unmatched junction nucleotides: 7. The CDR3 extends over 17 amino acids. Germline V gene sequence: CDR1 KGHSH, CDR2 LQKENI. The CDR3 is CASSPPLAGGWIGELFF. The CDR3 DNA reads TGTGCCAGCTCACCACCGCTAGCGGGAGGATGGATCGGGGAGCTGTTTTTT. The full variable domain, its missing parts supplied by reference TRBV18 and TRBJ2-2, is NAGVMQNPRHLVRRRGQEARLRCSPMKGHSHVYWYRQLPEEGLKFMVYLQKENIIDESGMPKERFSAEFPKEGPSILRIQQVVRGDSAAYFCASSPPLAGGWIGELFFGEGSRLTVL.

This clone was detected a few times. The chain combines TRBV19 with TRBJ2-2, with TRBD1 as a possible D gene (5 bases). Germline-derived CDR1 and CDR2 are LNHDA and SQIVND (reference sequence). This CDR3 region has 13 residues. V was cut by 8 bases and J by 5 bases, with 12 bases left in between. The CDR3, as DNA: TGTGCCAGTGGCCCCAGGGTAACCGGGGAGCTGTTTTTT. It encodes CASGPRVTGELFF.

The V gene is TRBV5-1, the J gene TRBJ1-4, with 7 nucleotides matching TRBD1. Per germline, CDR1 SGHRS and CDR2 YFSETQ. CDR3 length: 16 residues. The trim removed 4 bases at V and 0 bases at J, leaving 6 bases unmatched. The CDR3 is CASSEGQKATNEKLFF. For the CDR3, the DNA is TGCGCCAGCAGCGAGGGACAGAAGGCAACTAATGAAAAACTGTTTTTT.

The chain employs TRBV10-3 and TRBJ2-3; D might be TRBD1 (5 bases). Germline CDR1 is ENHRY and CDR2 is SYGVKD. The CDR3 is 13 residues long. The ends were cut back, 0 bases at V and 6 bases at J, with 7 bases in the middle. CDR3 sequence (DNA): TGTGCCATCAGTGAGTCAGGGGCGGATACGCAGTATTTT. Translation: CAISESGADTQYF.

The V call is TRBV7-9, the J call TRBJ2-1; D is perhaps TRBD1 (5 bases). CDR3 size: 15 residues. V was pared by 2 bases and J by 3 bases, with 11 bases between. Germline loops: CDR1 SEHNR, CDR2 FQNEAQ (reference sequence). The CDR3, as DNA: TGTGCCAGCAGCTTAAGGGGCAACTACTACAATGAGCAGTTCTTC. As protein: CASSLRGNYYNEQFF.

This clone was seen more than once but under ten times. The V call is TRBV7-8, the J call TRBJ1-2, with D possibly matching TRBD1 (6 bases). The CDR3 spans 16 residues. The V and J ends lost 5 bases and 0 bases respectively, with 16 bases between them. The germline V gene has CDR1 SGHVS and CDR2 FQNEAQ. The CDR3 reads CASSQGRQRPNYGYTF. CDR3 bases: TGTGCCAGCAGCCAGGGGCGGCAGAGACCTAACTATGGCTACACCTTC.

V and J are TRBV2 and TRBJ1-6, with D perhaps matching TRBD1 (6 bases). Germline lookup yields CDR1 SNHLY and CDR2 FYNNEI. The CDR3 length is 16 residues. V was cut by 8 bases and J by 5 bases, with 19 bases left in between. CDR3 nucleotide sequence: TGTGCCAGCCTTCCGTGGGGGGCGGGAGATAATTCACCCCTCCACTTT. Amino acids: CASLPWGAGDNSPLHF.

This chain uses TRBV3-1 (or the pseudogene TRBV3-2) with TRBJ1-5; 12 bases match TRBD1. V lost 4 bases, J lost 6 bases, and 16 bases stayed unmatched. Germline assignment: CDR1 LGHDT and CDR2 YNNKEL (reference sequence). This CDR3 has 19 amino acids. The CDR3 loop reads CASSRNSPGTGGGFQPQHF. CDR3 sequence (DNA): TGTGCCAGCAGCCGTAACTCTCCCGGGACAGGGGGCGGATTTCAGCCCCAGCATTTT.

The chain employs TRBV7-9 and TRBJ2-5, with 10 positions matching TRBD2. The CDR3 has 15 amino acids. Germline V lookup: CDR1 SEHNR, CDR2 FQNEAQ (reference sequence). The trim removed 10 bases at V and 2 bases at J, leaving 10 bases unmatched. Written as DNA, the CDR3 is TGTGCCACCTACAGAGCGGGGGGGAGACAAGAGACCCAGTACTTC. As protein: CATYRAGGRQETQYF. Based on the CDR3 plus reference TRBV7-9 and TRBJ2-5, the full variable domain is DTGVSQNPRHKITKRGQNVTFRCDPISEHNRLYWYRQTLGQGPEFLTYFQNEAQLEKSRLLSDRFSAERPKGSFSTLEIQRTEQGDSAMYLCATYRAGGRQETQYFGPGTRLLVL.

The table lists this clone with a few counts. The chain carries TRBV11-2 and TRBJ2-1, with 9 bases that match TRBD1. The CDR3 extends over 16 amino acids. With V trimmed by 5 bases and J by 9 bases, 14 bases remained unmatched. Germline V gives CDR1 SGHAT, CDR2 FQNNGV. The CDR3 region is CASSRGLRDRDVEQFF. CDR3 nucleotides: TGTGCCAGCAGCCGAGGGCTCCGGGACAGGGACGTTGAGCAGTTCTTC.

The rearrangement links TRBV5-4 to TRBJ1-1; 8 bases map to TRBD1. From germline, CDR1 is SGHNT and CDR2 YYREEE (reference sequence). This CDR3 is 15 amino acids long. With 4 bases clipped from V and 1 base from J, the junction kept 6 bases outside the gene matches. For the CDR3, the DNA is TGTGCCAGCAGCAGGCCGACAGGGGCGAACACTGAAGCTTTCTTT. The encoded protein is CASSRPTGANTEAFF.

This chain uses TRBV2 with TRBJ2-3, with D unresolved. V was clipped by 3 bases and J by 0 bases, with 7 bases between them. The CDR3 covers 14 residues. CDR1 SNHLY and CDR2 FYNNEI come from the germline V gene. This CDR3 reads CASSELLSTDTQYF. The CDR3 DNA reads as TGTGCCAGCAGTGAGTTACTGAGCACAGATACGCAGTATTTT.

The gene calls are TRBV27 and TRBJ2-7, with 10 positions matching TRBD2. J lost 3 bases, V lost 5 bases, and 7 bases had no gene match. Looked up from germline, CDR1 is MNHEY and CDR2 is SMNVEV (reference sequence). This CDR3 is 15 amino acids long. The CDR3 loop is CASSPRTSGVYEQYF. The CDR3 region has the DNA TGTGCCAGCAGTCCGCGGACTAGCGGTGTCTACGAGCAGTACTTC.

This rearrangement joins TRBV24-1 to TRBJ1-2; 9 bases map to TRBD1. Germline loops: CDR1 KGHDR, CDR2 SFDVKD. Unmatched junction bases numbered 12, after V lost 7 bases and J lost 4 bases. The CDR3 is 16 amino acids. CDR3 residues: CATRPSTGGVGYGYTF. CDR3 bases: TGTGCCACCAGACCATCCACAGGGGGCGTCGGCTATGGCTACACCTTC.

V gene TRBV5-1 combines with J gene TRBJ2-5; 10 bases agree with TRBD1. CDR1 is SGHRS, CDR2 YFSETQ, per germline. The CDR3 is 15 amino acids. Trimming at V came to 3 bases and at J to 5 bases, leaving 7 bases not matched to a gene. DNA for the CDR3: TGCGCCAGCAGCTCGGGACAGGGGCAATTCGAGACCCAGTACTTC. Its protein product is CASSSGQGQFETQYF.